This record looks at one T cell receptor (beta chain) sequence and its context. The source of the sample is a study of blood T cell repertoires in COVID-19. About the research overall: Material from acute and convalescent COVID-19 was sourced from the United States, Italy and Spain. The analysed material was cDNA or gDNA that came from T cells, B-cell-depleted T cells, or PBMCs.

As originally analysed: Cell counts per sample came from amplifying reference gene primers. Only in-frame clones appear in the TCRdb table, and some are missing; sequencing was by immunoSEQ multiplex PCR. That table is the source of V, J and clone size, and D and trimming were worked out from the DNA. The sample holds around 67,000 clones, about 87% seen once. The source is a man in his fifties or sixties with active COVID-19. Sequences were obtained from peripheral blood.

DNA for the CDR3: TGTGCCAGCAGTTTATCGTTGGTACACGAGACCCAGTACTTC. It is translated as CASSLSLVHETQYF. The chain employs TRBV27 and TRBJ2-5; no firm D call. CDR3 size: 14 residues. CDR1 and CDR2 from the germline V gene are MNHEY and SMNVEV (reference sequence). V was pared by 0 bases and J by 5 bases, with 10 bases between.